The 27 T cell receptor beta chains below were found in one sample sequenced in a study of shared clonotypes between healthy human individuals (dated by TCRdb to about 2020). Library prep was done by the immunoSEQ multiplex PCR assay. TCRdb carries this immuneACCESS record with in-frame sequences only. Its versions omit some clonotypes, under half of them owing to an unresolved V gene in the studies checked, with the rest unexplained. Within this sample are about 1,800,000 clones, with approximately 94% of them counted one time only. The ten largest clones capture around 1% of the sample. CD8 naive samples consisted of CD45RO-negative cells that were positively selected for CCR7, yielding a CD45RA+CCR7+ population without TemRA cells. Input material: naive CD8+ T cells sorted from blood. Taken with the paper, the label for cell subset or site translates to: CD45RA+CCR7+. The source of these receptors is a young man in good health.

V usage is TRBV28 and J usage is TRBJ1-1, with no clear D. The CDR3 is 16 amino acids. Trimming stripped 3 bases from V and 5 bases from J, with 19 bases between. Germline loops: CDR1 MDHEN, CDR2 SYDVKM. The CDR3 reads CASSFSPPLGWTEAFF. Written as DNA, the CDR3 is TGTGCCAGCAGTTTTAGTCCTCCCCTAGGGTGGACTGAAGCTTTCTTT.

CDR3 amino acids: CASSSPDRGSYEQYF. CDR3 bases: TGTGCCAGCAGCTCGCCTGACCGGGGTTCCTACGAGCAGTACTTC. The chain combines TRBV11-2 with TRBJ2-7; weak D call: TRBD2 (5 bases). The CDR3 loop spans 15 amino acids. The germline V gene has CDR1 SGHAT and CDR2 FQNNGV. V was shortened by 4 bases and J by 1 base, with 14 bases between the two germline ends.

V gene TRBV4-1 combines with J gene TRBJ2-7; possibly TRBD1 for D (6 bases). Trimming left V 0 bases short and J 11 bases short, with 20 bases between. This CDR3 has 15 residues. Germline CDR1 is MGHRA and CDR2 is YSYEKL. CDR3 bases: TGCGCCAGCAGCCAAGATCCCGGACAGTCGACTAAGGAGTACTTC. Protein sequence: CASSQDPGQSTKEYF.

The rearrangement links TRBV27 to TRBJ2-5; maybe TRBD1 (7 bases). The CDR3 runs 14 residues. Trimming took 8 bases from V and 5 from J, leaving 18 bases between them. Germline V gives CDR1 MNHEY, CDR2 SMNVEV (reference sequence). As DNA, the CDR3 is TGTGCCAGCGGAGAACAGGGGAGCGGGGAGACCCAGTACTTC. Protein: CASGEQGSGETQYF.

V and J are TRBV9 and TRBJ1-1; 7 nucleotides match TRBD1. Germline loops: CDR1 SGDLS, CDR2 YYNGEE. The ends lost 4 bases at V and 5 bases at J; junction bases unmatched: 5. This CDR3 comprises 13 residues. CDR3 region: CASSLPGQTEAFF. CDR3 sequence (DNA): TGTGCCAGCAGCCTCCCGGGACAGACTGAAGCTTTCTTT.

The V and J genes are TRBV27 and TRBJ2-5, with D possibly being TRBD1 (6 bases). The CDR3 is 19 amino acids. CDR1 and CDR2 (germline): MNHEY, SMNVEV (reference sequence). V lost 5 bases and J 0 bases, leaving 25 bases between the germline ends. CDR3: CASSPSLWGHSNDQETQYF. The DNA of the CDR3 is TGTGCCAGCAGTCCCTCTCTATGGGGACATTCCAATGACCAAGAGACCCAGTACTTC.

The chain carries TRBV2 and TRBJ1-5, with 7 bases lining up with TRBD1. Germline values: CDR1 SNHLY, CDR2 FYNNEI. V lost 5 bases to trimming and J lost 0 bases; unmatched junction nucleotides: 4. The CDR3 loop spans 15 amino acids. CDR3 sequence (DNA): TGTGCCAGCAGTACGGGACAGAATAGCAATCAGCCCCAGCATTTT. Translated, it gives CASSTGQNSNQPQHF.

V and J are TRBV9 and TRBJ2-5, with D unclear. V lost 0 bases and J lost 1, with 7 bases in between. The V gene's germline CDR1 is SGDLS and CDR2 YYNGEE. The CDR3 spans 14 residues. The CDR3 here is CASSVEATQETQYF. CDR3 coding DNA: TGTGCCAGCAGCGTAGAGGCAACCCAAGAGACCCAGTACTTC.

This clone has more than one count but fewer than ten. The sample holds other DNA sequences that translate to the same CDR3. The CDR3 protein is CASSGDSYEQYF. The CDR3, as DNA: TGTGCCAGCAGCGGCGACAGCTACGAGCAGTACTTC. This chain links TRBV9 with TRBJ2-7; possible D gene TRBD1, 5 bases. Trimming left V 3 bases short and J 3 bases short, with 7 bases between. This CDR3 is 12 amino acids long. Per germline, CDR1 SGDLS and CDR2 YYNGEE.

A note on this clone: Other DNA sequences of this sample code for an identical CDR3. V and J are TRBV5-4 and TRBJ2-7; TRBD2 matches 8 bases. Germline CDR1 SGHNT, CDR2 YYREEE (reference sequence). The CDR3 runs 14 residues. V lost 4 bases, J lost 2 bases, and 5 bases stayed unmatched. CDR3 in DNA: TGTGCCAGCAGCCGCAGCGGGAGCCCCTACGAGCAGTACTTC. As protein: CASSRSGSPYEQYF. The whole variable domain, filled in from reference TRBV5-4 and TRBJ2-7, reads ETGVTQSPTHLIKTRGQQVTLRCSSQSGHNTVSWYQQALGQGPQFIFQYYREEENGRGNFPPRFSGLQFPNYSSELNVNALELDDSALYLCASSRSGSPYEQYFGPGTRLTVT.

This sequence joins TRBV9 and TRBJ2-3; no clear D gene. Germline-derived CDR1 and CDR2 are SGDLS and YYNGEE. The CDR3 contains 14 residues. V was cut by 0 bases and J by 5 bases, with 10 bases left in between. The CDR3 sequence: CASSVDGLRDTQYF. The CDR3 DNA follows: TGTGCCAGCAGCGTAGATGGGCTTAGAGATACGCAGTATTTT.

The chain has TRBV9 and TRBJ2-3; the D is unclear. Germline lookup yields CDR1 SGDLS and CDR2 YYNGEE. The length of the CDR3 is 13 residues. Between the trimmed V and J ends, which lost 3 bases and 0 bases, there was a span of 5 bases. The CDR3, as DNA: TGTGCCAGCAGCGCGCTAAGCACAGATACGCAGTATTTT. It codes for CASSALSTDTQYF.

The rearrangement joins TRBV30 to TRBJ1-5, with D unresolved. Germline-derived CDR1 and CDR2 are GTSNPN and SVGIG (reference sequence). This CDR3 has 13 amino acids. V shed 4 bases and J shed 5 bases, with 12 bases lying between them. The CDR3 here is CAWTGPFHQPQHF. The CDR3 DNA follows: TGTGCCTGGACTGGACCGTTCCATCAGCCCCAGCATTTT.

V gene TRBV10-1 combines with J gene TRBJ1-6; D is unclear. Germline CDR1 is WNHNN and CDR2 is SYGVQD (reference sequence). This CDR3 has 13 amino acids. Trimming removed 10 bases at V and 6 bases at J, with 13 bases between. CDR3 nucleotide sequence: TGCGCCACCCCGTCCGGACTTAATTCACCCCTCCACTTT. Translation gives CATPSGLNSPLHF.

As concerns this clone: This specimen includes other DNA sequences encoding the same CDR3. The V gene is TRBV4-2, the J gene TRBJ1-2, with D uncertain. Germline CDR1 and CDR2: LGHNA and YNFKEQ. V lost 1 base and J 7 bases, leaving 4 bases between the germline ends. The CDR3 consists of 11 residues. The CDR3 loop reads CASSQAGGYTF. For the CDR3, the DNA is TGTGCCAGCAGCCAAGCCGGTGGCTACACCTTC.

CDR3: CASSQDHAGRAGNTIYF. The CDR3 region has the DNA TGCGCCAGCAGCCAAGATCATGCCGGCCGCGCTGGAAACACCATATATTTT. V gene TRBV4-3 combines with J gene TRBJ1-3; D remains unclear. Germline CDR1 LGHNA, CDR2 YSLEER. This CDR3 region has 17 residues. V was cut by 0 bases and J by 2 bases, with 14 bases left in between.

Here the CDR3 DNA reads TGTGCCAGCAGCCAAGGAATTTCCTACGAGCAGTACTTC. Amino acids: CASSQGISYEQYF. V usage is TRBV11-2 and J usage is TRBJ2-7; D gene ambiguous. V dropped 5 bases and J dropped 1 base, with 9 bases sitting between them. This CDR3 is built from 13 residues. CDR1 is SGHAT and CDR2 is FQNNGV in the germline V gene.

This chain connects TRBV7-9 to TRBJ2-7, with TRBD1 as a possible D gene (6 bases). The CDR3 runs 15 residues. CDR1 is SEHNR and CDR2 is FQNEAQ in the germline V gene (reference sequence). The germline V and J ends were trimmed by 1 base and 2 bases, with 12 bases remaining between them. The CDR3 DNA reads as TGTGCCAGCAGCTTAGTACAGGGTGTCGCCTACGAGCAGTACTTC. Translation: CASSLVQGVAYEQYF.

This chain connects TRBV4-1 to TRBJ1-6; maybe TRBD1 (5 bases). In germline, CDR1 is MGHRA, CDR2 YSYEKL. Between the trimmed V and J ends, which lost 4 bases and 6 bases, there was a span of 13 bases. This CDR3 contains 15 residues. CDR3 residues: CASSLGTGLNSPLHF. The CDR3 bases are TGCGCCAGCAGCCTCGGGACGGGACTTAATTCACCCCTCCACTTT.

The DNA of the CDR3 is TGTGCCAGCAGACTAGCGGATTACTCCTACGAGCAGTACTTC. Translation: CASRLADYSYEQYF. The genes are TRBV27 and TRBJ2-7; 8 bases are shared with TRBD2. This CDR3 spans 14 amino acids. The V and J ends lost 6 bases and 0 bases, in that order; junction bases with no gene match: 4. CDR1 is MNHEY and CDR2 is SMNVEV in the germline V gene (reference sequence).

V is TRBV19 and J is TRBJ2-6; tentative D call: TRBD1 (5 bases). Germline V gene lookup returns CDR1 LNHDA and CDR2 SQIVND (reference sequence). This CDR3 has 17 amino acids. Trimming removed 6 bases at V and 3 bases at J, with 18 bases between. CDR3 amino acids: CASSVLEGVSGANVLTF. CDR3 coding DNA: TGTGCCAGTAGCGTGTTGGAAGGGGTGAGTGGGGCCAACGTCCTGACTTTC.

The V call is TRBV5-1, the J call TRBJ1-3, with TRBD1 identical over 9 bases. The J segment lost 3 bases and the V segment lost 4 bases, leaving 8 bases of the junction unmatched. Germline V gene data show CDR1 as SGHRS and CDR2 as YFSETQ. The CDR3 extends over 16 amino acids. Written as DNA, the CDR3 is TGCGCCAGCAGCCCAGGACAGGGGTTGAGTGGAAACACCATATATTTT. Translation gives CASSPGQGLSGNTIYF.

The sample holds a few counts of this clone. This chain links TRBV29-1 with TRBJ1-1; D may be TRBD1 (5 bases). The germline V and J ends were trimmed by 6 bases and 1 base, with 12 bases remaining between them. Germline-derived CDR1 and CDR2 are SQVTM and ANQGSEA. This CDR3 region has 13 residues. CDR3 loop: CSVPGLTNTEAFF. In DNA form, the CDR3 reads TGCAGCGTCCCGGGACTGACGAACACTGAAGCTTTCTTT. Full variable domain (outside the CDR3, taken from reference TRBV29-1 and TRBJ1-1): SAVISQKPSRDICQRGTSLTIQCQVDSQVTMMFWYRQQPGQSLTLIATANQGSEATYESGFVIDKFPISRPNLTFSTLTVSNMSPEDSSIYLCSVPGLTNTEAFFGQGTRLTVV.

The genes are TRBV28 and TRBJ1-1; 9 bases fit TRBD1. CDR3 size: 14 residues. Germline CDR1 is MDHEN and CDR2 is SYDVKM. The V gene end was trimmed by 7 bases and the J gene end by 8 bases; junction bases not matched to a gene: 11. CDR3 in DNA: TGTGCCAGCACGCCGGGACAGGGCATTCCCGAAGCTTTCTTT. Encoded protein: CASTPGQGIPEAFF.

V gene TRBV27 combines with J gene TRBJ1-5, with D possibly matching TRBD1 (5 bases). In germline, CDR1 is MNHEY, CDR2 SMNVEV (reference sequence). V was clipped by 11 bases and J by 3 bases, with 17 bases between them. This CDR3 contains 14 residues. CDR3 DNA: TGTGCCTCACGACCAGGGTTAGACAATCAGCCCCAGCATTTT. Amino acid sequence: CASRPGLDNQPQHF.

The gene calls are TRBV9 and TRBJ1-2; 9 nucleotides match TRBD1. The CDR3 runs to 13 residues. V lost 4 bases, J lost 10 bases, and 8 bases stayed unmatched. Germline loops: CDR1 SGDLS, CDR2 YYNGEE. The CDR3 loop reads CASSLGQGVHYTF. CDR3 DNA: TGTGCCAGCAGCTTGGGACAGGGAGTGCACTACACCTTC.

V is TRBV11-2 and J is TRBJ1-2, with D hard to call. The germline V gene encodes CDR1 SGHAT and CDR2 FQNNGV. This CDR3 has 19 amino acids. Trimming shortened V by 0 bases and J by 5 bases, and 25 bases separated the two germline ends. CDR3 nucleotide sequence: TGTGCCAGCAGCTTAGATATACCGGAGACGGACCCAAACATTTATGGCTACACCTTC. Translation: CASSLDIPETDPNIYGYTF.